This T cell receptor beta chain was identified during a study of T cell clonality in common variable immunodeficiency (dated by TCRdb to the mid-2010s). Here is what the overall study found, with its caveats: CVID TCRbeta sequences reportedly showed fewer deletions and N-nucleotide insertions and lacked highly modified clones with 13 or more V deletions. Fewer TCRbeta clones were shared among CVID subjects than among healthy controls (p < 0.0001). Differences among patients in the CVID cohort limited the correlations between repertoire features and clinical complications. Increased TCRbeta clonality was found in CVID subjects compared with healthy controls (t-test p = 0.018), with the increase being most characteristic of about a third of subjects. According to the authors, figuring out what caused the increased clonality in CVID would require sequencing the repertoires of T cell subpopulations. Even though DNA input was equal, the average per sample came to 75,000 to 95,000 unique sequences for controls compared with 25,000 to 40,000 for CVID samples.

Standard criteria, namely reduction of serum IgG, IgA and/or IgM below the normal range together with specific antibody deficiency, were applied for the diagnosis of CVID. The CVID group comprised 45 or so subjects, 15 female and roughly 30 male, aged roughly 8 to 64 years with a mean age of roughly 43. Predominantly Caucasian heritage was noted among both the CVID patients and the healthy controls. Replacement immunoglobulin therapy had been administered to all CVID subjects for at least one year at the time of study participation. At blood collection, none of the CVID subjects was ill or on immunomodulatory or immunosuppressive medication. From each donor, about 5 to 8 ml of heparinized peripheral whole blood was collected. Genomic DNA from adults with common variable immune deficiency (CVID) and from healthy adult controls was used to sequence TCRbeta CDR3 repertoires. To isolate peripheral blood mononuclear cells, diluted blood was subjected to density centrifugation over Hypaque 1077 or Ficoll-Paque. Genomic DNA was obtained from unsorted mononuclear cells through either Qiagen column purification or a centrifugation-based method.

Regarding this clone: The antigen it recognizes is unknown. Read data end 3 residues before the CDR3 end; the end is taken from the germline J gene.

For sequencing, equivalent amounts of genomic DNA were input from CVID and control samples. For every sample, a 60 bp segment covering the rearranged TCRbeta CDR3 region was amplified and then sequenced. The immunoSEQ assay, a bias-corrected multiplex PCR combined with high-throughput sequencing, was used to amplify TCRbeta. The source study handled its data this way. Every unique nucleotide sequence was considered a clone and was annotated with V, D and J genes, copy number and frequency. Sequences were labeled productive if in frame, and non-productive if out of frame or containing stop codons. Clonality was calculated from Shannon's entropy as previously described. The predicted amino acid sequences of productive clones were used to derive mean CDR3 Kyte-Doolittle hydropathy. Scaled V gene usage was hierarchically clustered using Manhattan distance and complete linkage with the R hclust function. To assess clone sharing by CDR3 amino acid sequence, 12 repertoires per group were resampled over 100 rounds. The repertoires were screened for approximately 63 published EBV-specific TCRbeta sequences and approximately 230 published CMV-specific TCRbeta sequences. A couple of CVID samples that yielded fewer than 10,000 sequences were excluded from the analysis, so approximately 40 CVID repertoires were retained. As stored in TCRdb, this immuneACCESS dataset retains in-frame rearrangements with V and J assigned. A fraction of the clones does not appear; measured against another copy, unresolved V genes explain less than half of the discrepancy, and the remainder lacks a known reason. V, J and clone size derive from that table, while D and trimming were established from the DNA sequence. This sample contains almost 20,000 clones, none of which is a singleton. The biggest ten clones account for under 3% of the sample.

V drops 7 bases and J drops 1 base, leaving 14 bases in between. The germline V gene (reference sequence) sets CDR1 to LNHDA and CDR2 to SQIVND. The CDR3, cysteine through phenylalanine, is 14 amino acids long. Shown are 33 bases from within the CDR3, in frame from base 1. What was sequenced was peripheral blood mononuclear cells. The clonotype originates from a human donor with common variable immunodeficiency. This chain joins TRBV19 to TRBJ2-7, and TRBD1 may be the D gene, going by 6 matching bases. The CDR3 region has the sequence CASTNRVGSYEQYF. The covered CDR3 bases are TGTGCCAGTACCAACAGGGTAGGGTCCTACGAG.